The 6 T cell receptor beta chains listed next were all sequenced from one sample in a study of blood T cell repertoires in COVID-19 (TCRdb year 2020). Library preparation employed the immunoSEQ multiplex PCR assay. This is the immuneACCESS table as TCRdb keeps it, with only in-frame sequences that have V and J called. A part of the clones is gone; compared with another copy, unresolved V genes explain less than half, and the rest is unexplained. This sample has some 210,000 clones in its table, and around four fifths of those were observed once. About 10% of the sample comes from the top ten. What was sequenced was PBMCs or T cells enriched from blood (not recorded which). The receptors were gathered from a man in his forties who had recovered from COVID-19.

The sample holds one count of this clone. The chain has TRBV6-1 and TRBJ2-3; D possibly corresponds to TRBD2 (6 bases). Germline-derived CDR1 and CDR2 are MNHNS and SASEGT. The CDR3 is 16 residues long. Trimming removed 0 bases from V and 0 bases from J, with 10 bases in between. CDR3 sequence: CASSEAGGTSTDTQYF. The CDR3 nucleotides are TGTGCCAGCAGTGAAGCAGGAGGGACTAGCACAGATACGCAGTATTTT.

CDR3 region: CASSPSSTDTQYF. DNA of the CDR3: TGTGCCAGCAGCCCGTCTTCTACAGATACGCAGTATTTT. The chain is built from TRBV7-3 and TRBJ2-3; no clear D. CDR3 size: 13 residues. Per germline, CDR1 SGHTA and CDR2 FQGTGA. V lost 5 bases to trimming and J lost 3 bases, with 9 bases between them.

The sample holds a few counts of this clone. The chain combines TRBV28 with TRBJ1-5, with TRBD1 as a possible D gene (6 bases). V gave up 1 base and J gave up 0 bases, with 13 bases separating them. This CDR3 has 17 amino acids. The germline CDR1 and CDR2 sequences are MDHEN and SYDVKM. DNA for the CDR3: TGTGCCAGCAGTTTATTCGGGACATTTTTTAGCAATCAGCCCCAGCATTTT. It yields the protein CASSLFGTFFSNQPQHF.

The chain is built from TRBV7-9 and TRBJ1-3, with a tentative D call TRBD1 (6 bases). The germline V gene has CDR1 SEHNR and CDR2 FQNEAQ (reference sequence). There are 15 residues in the CDR3. V was shortened by 6 bases and J by 0 bases, with 12 bases between the two germline ends. Here the CDR3 DNA reads TGTGCCAGCAGTCTACAGGGAAACTCTGGAAACACCATATATTTT. This translates into CASSLQGNSGNTIYF.

The chain has TRBV5-1 and TRBJ2-2; 8 bases are shared with TRBD1. Losses at the gene ends were 6 bases for V and 2 bases for J; bases not matched to a gene: 9. The CDR3 loop spans 16 amino acids. Germline CDR1 reads SGHRS; CDR2 reads YFSETQ. The CDR3, as DNA: TGCGCCAGCATCGGTACAGGGGGTCCAAACACCGGGGAGCTGTTTTTT. Residues: CASIGTGGPNTGELFF.

This clone came up a few times. V usage is TRBV2 and J usage is TRBJ1-1; TRBD1 aligns across 7 bases. The CDR3 length is 15 residues. V dropped 6 bases and J dropped 1; count of bases not matched to a gene: 8. From germline, CDR1 is SNHLY and CDR2 FYNNEI. Here the CDR3 reads CASRLRGLGNTEAFF. Here the CDR3 DNA reads TGTGCCAGCAGGCTTAGGGGGCTCGGGAACACTGAAGCTTTCTTT.